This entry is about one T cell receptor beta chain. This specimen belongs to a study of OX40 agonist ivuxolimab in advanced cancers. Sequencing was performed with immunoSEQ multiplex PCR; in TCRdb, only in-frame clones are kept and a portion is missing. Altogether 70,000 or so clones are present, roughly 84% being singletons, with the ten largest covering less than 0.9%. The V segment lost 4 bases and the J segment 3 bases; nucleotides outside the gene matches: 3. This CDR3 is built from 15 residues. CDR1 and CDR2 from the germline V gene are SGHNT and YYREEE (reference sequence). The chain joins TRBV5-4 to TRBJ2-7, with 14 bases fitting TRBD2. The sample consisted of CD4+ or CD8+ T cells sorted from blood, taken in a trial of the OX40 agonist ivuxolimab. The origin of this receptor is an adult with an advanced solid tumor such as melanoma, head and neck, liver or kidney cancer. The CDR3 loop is CASSRGTSGGYEQYF. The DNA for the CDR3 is TGTGCCAGCAGCCGAGGGACTAGCGGGGGCTACGAGCAGTACTTC. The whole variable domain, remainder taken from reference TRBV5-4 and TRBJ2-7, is ETGVTQSPTHLIKTRGQQVTLRCSSQSGHNTVSWYQQALGQGPQFIFQYYREEENGRGNFPPRFSGLQFPNYSSELNVNALELDDSALYLCASSRGTSGGYEQYFGPGTRLTVT.